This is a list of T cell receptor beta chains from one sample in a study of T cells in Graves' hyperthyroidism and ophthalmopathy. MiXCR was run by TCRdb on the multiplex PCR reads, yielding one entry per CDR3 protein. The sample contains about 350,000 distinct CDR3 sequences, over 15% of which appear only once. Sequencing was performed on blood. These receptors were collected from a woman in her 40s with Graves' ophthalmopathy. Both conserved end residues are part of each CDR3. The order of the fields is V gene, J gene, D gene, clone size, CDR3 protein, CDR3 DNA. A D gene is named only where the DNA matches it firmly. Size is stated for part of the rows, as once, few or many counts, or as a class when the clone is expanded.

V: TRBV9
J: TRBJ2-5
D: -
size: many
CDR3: CASSVEPRGLLDGTQYF
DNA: TGTGCCAGCAGCGTCGAACCACGGGGACTCCTAGATGGGACCCAGTACTTC

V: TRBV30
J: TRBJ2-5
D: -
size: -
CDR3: CAWSVLSGAETQYF
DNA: TGTGCCTGGAGTGTACTCTCCGGAGCAGAGACCCAGTACTTC

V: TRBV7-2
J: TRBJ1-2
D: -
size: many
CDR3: CASRRTGANYGYTF
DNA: TGTGCCAGCAGGCGTACAGGAGCTAACTATGGCTACACCTTC

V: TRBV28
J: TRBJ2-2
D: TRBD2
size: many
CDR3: CASSTGTRETGELFF
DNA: TGTGCCAGCAGCACCGGGACTAGGGAGACCGGGGAGCTGTTTTTT

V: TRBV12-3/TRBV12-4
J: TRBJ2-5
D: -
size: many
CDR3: CASGRLEETQYF
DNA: TGTGCCAGCGGGAGACTAGAGGAGACCCAGTACTTC

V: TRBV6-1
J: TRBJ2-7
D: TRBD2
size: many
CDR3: CASSDPGLAGRGSSYEQYF
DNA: TGTGCCAGCAGTGATCCGGGACTAGCGGGGCGGGGAAGCTCCTACGAGCAGTACTTC

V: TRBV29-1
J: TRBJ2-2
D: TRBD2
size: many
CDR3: CSVYGLGFGGGELFF
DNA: TGCAGCGTTTACGGACTAGGTTTTGGTGGCGGGGAGCTGTTTTTT

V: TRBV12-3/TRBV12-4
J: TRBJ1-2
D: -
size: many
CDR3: CASSLSQGRMEGYTF
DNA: TGTGCCAGCAGTTTGTCTCAGGGGCGTATGGAAGGCTACACCTTC

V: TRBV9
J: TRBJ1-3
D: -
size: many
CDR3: CASSPIGGNTIYF
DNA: TGTGCCAGCAGCCCTATTGGTGGAAACACCATATATTTT

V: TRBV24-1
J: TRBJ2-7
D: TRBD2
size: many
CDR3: CATSDGGNHEQYF
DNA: TGTGCCACCAGTGACGGGGGGAACCACGAGCAGTACTTC

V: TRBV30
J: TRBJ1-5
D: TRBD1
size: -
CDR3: CAFRTGNQPQHF
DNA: TGTGCCTTCCGGACAGGGAATCAGCCCCAGCATTTT

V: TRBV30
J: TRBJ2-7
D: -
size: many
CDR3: CAWSPGFIEQYF
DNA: TGTGCCTGGAGCCCCGGTTTCATCGAGCAGTACTTC

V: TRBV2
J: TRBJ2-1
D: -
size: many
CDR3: CASSALPGNLINNEQFF
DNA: TGTGCCAGCAGTGCCCTACCTGGGAATTTGATCAACAATGAGCAGTTCTTC

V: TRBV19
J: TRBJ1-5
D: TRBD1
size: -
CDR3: CASSSVPGQGLYQPQHF
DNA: TGTGCCAGTAGTTCAGTACCCGGACAGGGGCTCTATCAGCCCCAGCATTTT

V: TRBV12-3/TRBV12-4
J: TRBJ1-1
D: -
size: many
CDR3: CASSFARENTEAFF
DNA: TGTGCCAGCAGTTTCGCTCGGGAAAACACTGAAGCTTTCTTT

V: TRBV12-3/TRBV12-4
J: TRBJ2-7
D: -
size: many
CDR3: CASSFTGVYEQYF
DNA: TGTGCCAGCAGTTTTACGGGGGTCTACGAGCAGTACTTC

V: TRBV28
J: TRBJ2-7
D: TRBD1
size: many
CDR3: CASRSWGLGTGGYEQYF
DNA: TGTGCCAGCAGAAGTTGGGGGTTGGGGACAGGGGGTTACGAGCAGTACTTC

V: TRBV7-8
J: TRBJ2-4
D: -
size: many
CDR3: CASSPITAAKNIQYF
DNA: TGTGCCAGCAGCCCAATTACAGCTGCCAAAAACATTCAGTACTTC

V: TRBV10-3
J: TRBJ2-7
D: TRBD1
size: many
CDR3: CAISESMPGQGGYEQYF
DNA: TGTGCCATCAGTGAGTCGATGCCGGGACAGGGAGGATACGAGCAGTACTTC

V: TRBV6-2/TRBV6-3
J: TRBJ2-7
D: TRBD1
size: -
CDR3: CASNRGPEQYF
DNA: TGTGCCAGCAACAGGGGGCCCGAGCAGTACTTC

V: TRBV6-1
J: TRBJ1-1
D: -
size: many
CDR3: CASEGLNTEAFF
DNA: TGTGCCAGCGAAGGCCTGAACACTGAAGCTTTCTTT

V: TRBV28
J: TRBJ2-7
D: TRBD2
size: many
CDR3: CASSLSHGGASMYF
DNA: TGTGCCAGCAGTTTATCACACGGGGGGGCTAGCATGTACTTC

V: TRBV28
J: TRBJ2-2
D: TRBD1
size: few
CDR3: CASIKQGWYGELFF
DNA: TGTGCCAGCATAAAACAGGGGTGGTACGGGGAGCTGTTTTTT

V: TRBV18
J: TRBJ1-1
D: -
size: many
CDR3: CASSPNHVGGNTEAFF
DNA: TGTGCCAGCTCACCCAATCACGTCGGGGGCAACACTGAAGCTTTCTTT

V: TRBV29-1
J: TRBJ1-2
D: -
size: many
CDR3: CSVREAPDYGYTF
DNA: TGCAGCGTTCGGGAGGCACCAGACTATGGCTACACCTTC

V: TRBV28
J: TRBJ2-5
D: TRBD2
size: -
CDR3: CASSSHRGLAGGETQYF
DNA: TGTGCCAGCAGTTCACACAGGGGACTAGCGGGAGGAGAGACCCAGTACTTC

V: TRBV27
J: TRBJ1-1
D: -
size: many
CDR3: CASSSGSLNTEAFF
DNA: TGTGCCAGCAGTTCAGGATCCCTGAACACTGAAGCTTTCTTT

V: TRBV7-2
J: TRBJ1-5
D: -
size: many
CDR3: CASSNKAGYDQPQHF
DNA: TGTGCCAGCAGCAACAAGGCAGGGTACGATCAGCCCCAGCATTTT

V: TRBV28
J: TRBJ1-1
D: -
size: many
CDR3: CASSVGQNTEAFF
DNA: TGTGCCAGCAGTGTGGGACAGAACACTGAAGCTTTCTTT

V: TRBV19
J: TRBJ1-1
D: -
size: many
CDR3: CASSIAGLMNTEASF
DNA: TGTGCCAGTAGTATAGCAGGGTTGATGAACACTGAAGCTTCCTTT

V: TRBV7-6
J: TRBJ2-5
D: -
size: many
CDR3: CASSLGAFTAIETQYF
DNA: TGTGCCAGCAGCTTAGGCGCGTTTACGGCGATAGAGACCCAGTACTTC

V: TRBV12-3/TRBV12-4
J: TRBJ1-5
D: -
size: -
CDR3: CASSFGTRGDQPQHF
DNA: TGTGCCAGCAGTTTCGGCACTCGGGGCGACCAGCCCCAGCATTTT

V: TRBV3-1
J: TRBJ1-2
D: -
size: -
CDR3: CASSQDSGRRNGYTF
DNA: TGTGCCAGCAGCCAAGATAGCGGCAGGCGAAATGGCTACACCTTC

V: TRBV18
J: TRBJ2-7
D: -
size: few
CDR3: CASSPRAGFLDEQYF
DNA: TGTGCCAGCTCACCCAGGGCAGGGTTTCTCGACGAGCAGTACTTC

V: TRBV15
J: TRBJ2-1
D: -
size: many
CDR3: CATSHSRDNEQFF
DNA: TGTGCCACCAGCCATAGTCGGGACAATGAGCAGTTCTTC

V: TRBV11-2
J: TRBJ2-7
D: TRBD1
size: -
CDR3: CASRALRGLSYEQYF
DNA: TGTGCCAGCAGGGCCCTCAGGGGGCTTAGCTACGAGCAGTACTTC

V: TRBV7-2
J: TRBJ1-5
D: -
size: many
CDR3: CASSPGLGQPQHF
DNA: TGTGCCAGCAGCCCAGGGTTGGGGCAGCCCCAGCATTTT

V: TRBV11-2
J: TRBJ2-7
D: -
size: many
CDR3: CASSLGVRGYEQYF
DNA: TGTGCCAGCAGCTTAGGTGTCAGGGGCTACGAGCAGTACTTC

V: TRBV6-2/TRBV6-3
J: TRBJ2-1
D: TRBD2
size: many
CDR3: CASSYLADEQFF
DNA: TGTGCCAGCAGTTACCTAGCGGATGAGCAGTTCTTC

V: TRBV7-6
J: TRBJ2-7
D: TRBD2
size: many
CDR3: CASSLLAGFYEQYF
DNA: TGTGCCAGCAGCTTACTAGCGGGATTCTACGAGCAGTACTTC